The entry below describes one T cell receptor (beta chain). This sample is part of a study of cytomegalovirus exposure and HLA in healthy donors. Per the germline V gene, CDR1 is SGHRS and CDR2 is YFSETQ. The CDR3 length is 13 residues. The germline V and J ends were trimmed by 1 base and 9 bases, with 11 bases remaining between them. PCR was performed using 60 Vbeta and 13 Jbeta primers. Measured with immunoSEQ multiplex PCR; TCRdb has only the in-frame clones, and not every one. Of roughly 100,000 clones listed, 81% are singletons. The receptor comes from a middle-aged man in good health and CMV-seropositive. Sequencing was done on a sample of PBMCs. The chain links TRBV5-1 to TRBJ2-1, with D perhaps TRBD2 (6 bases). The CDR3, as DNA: TGCGCCAGCAGCTTGCGGGAGAGCCTTGAGCAGTTCTTC. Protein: CASSLRESLEQFF.